These 11 T cell receptor beta chains share one sample of origin, sequenced in a study of siplizumab effects on memory and regulatory T cells. Only in-frame clones appear in the TCRdb table, and some are missing; sequencing was by immunoSEQ multiplex PCR. The table shows more than 85,000 clones, with more than 85% occurring only once. Source material: CD4+ T cells sorted from blood. These receptors all stem from a human donor in good health.

This sequence joins TRBV11-3 and TRBJ2-1, with TRBD2 identical over 7 bases. Trimming at V came to 1 base and at J to 5 bases, leaving 2 bases not matched to a gene. Germline CDR1 and CDR2: SGHNT and YENEEA. The CDR3 covers 14 residues. The CDR3 spells CASSLAAGHNEQFF. CDR3 bases: TGTGCCAGCAGCTTAGCAGCGGGGCACAATGAGCAGTTCTTC. The full variable domain, its missing parts supplied by reference TRBV11-3 and TRBJ2-1, is EAGVVQSPRYKIIEKKQPVAFWCNPISGHNTLYWYLQNLGQGPELLIRYENEEAVDDSQLPKDRFSAERLKGVDSTLKIQPAELGDSAVYLCASSLAAGHNEQFFGPGTRLTVL.

The chain links TRBV7-2 to TRBJ1-1, with D possibly being TRBD1 (5 bases). Per the germline V gene, CDR1 is SGHTA and CDR2 is FQGNSA. The CDR3 contains 14 residues. V lost 5 bases to trimming and J lost 0 bases, with 10 bases between them. The CDR3 nucleotides read TGTGCCAGCAGCATAAGACAGTTGAACACTGAAGCTTTCTTT. As protein: CASSIRQLNTEAFF.

V usage is TRBV9 and J usage is TRBJ1-6; TRBD1 matches 9 bases. There are 15 residues in the CDR3. Germline V CDR1 and CDR2: SGDLS, YYNGEE. The V and J ends lost 2 bases and 6 bases, in that order; junction bases with no gene match: 3. The CDR3, as DNA: TGTGCCAGCAGCGTTACGGACAGGGGTAATTCACCCCTCCACTTT. Residues: CASSVTDRGNSPLHF.

This rearrangement joins TRBV6-5 to TRBJ1-1, with D hard to call. Looked up from germline, CDR1 is MNHEY and CDR2 is SVGAGI. V was pared by 0 bases and J by 7 bases, with 9 bases between. The length of the CDR3 is 13 residues. The chain's CDR3 is CASSYSNLNEAFF. CDR3 DNA sequence: TGTGCCAGCAGTTACTCGAATCTTAATGAAGCTTTCTTT.

The chain has TRBV5-4 and TRBJ2-7, with D hard to call. Germline V gene lookup returns CDR1 SGHNT and CDR2 YYREEE (reference sequence). V was pared by 4 bases and J by 3 bases, with 14 bases between. The CDR3 contains 14 residues. DNA of the CDR3: TGTGCCAGCAGCAATCCGGGTGTGCGCTACGAGCAGTACTTC. It encodes CASSNPGVRYEQYF.

V is TRBV19 and J is TRBJ2-2, with D maybe TRBD1 (6 bases). CDR1 is LNHDA and CDR2 is SQIVND in the germline V gene (reference sequence). The CDR3 is 14 residues long. V gave up 7 bases and J gave up 1 base, with 10 bases separating them. CDR3 sequence (DNA): TGTGCCAGTAAGACAGGAGGGAACACCGGGGAGCTGTTTTTT. Its translation: CASKTGGNTGELFF.

The gene calls are TRBV5-1 and TRBJ2-3; the match to TRBD2 covers 8 bases. Trimming took 4 bases from V and 3 from J; bases not matched to a gene: 7. Germline V gene sequence: CDR1 SGHRS, CDR2 YFSETQ. The length of the CDR3 is 15 residues. The chain's CDR3 is CASSPAGDRTDTQYF. The CDR3, as DNA: TGCGCCAGCAGCCCAGCGGGGGATAGGACAGATACGCAGTATTTT.

The chain carries TRBV5-6 and TRBJ2-5; TRBD2 aligns across 9 bases. Trimming at V came to 4 bases and at J to 2 bases, leaving 12 bases not matched to a gene. The CDR3 has 17 residues. Germline assignment: CDR1 SGHDT and CDR2 YYEEEE. The CDR3 nucleotides are TGTGCCAGCAGCCAAATAGGACTAGCGTACCCGCAAGAGACCCAGTACTTC. This codes for CASSQIGLAYPQETQYF.

The genes are TRBV27 and TRBJ2-7; 7 positions agree with TRBD1. Germline V gives CDR1 MNHEY, CDR2 SMNVEV (reference sequence). The length of the CDR3 is 17 residues. The V segment lost 2 bases and the J segment 3 bases; nucleotides outside the gene matches: 13. This CDR3 reads CASSLRQEAGGRYEQYF. DNA of the CDR3: TGTGCCAGCAGTTTACGCCAGGAGGCAGGGGGTCGCTACGAGCAGTACTTC.

The DNA of the CDR3 is TGTGCCAGCAGGATCAGGGATACGTATGGCTACACCTTC. Residues: CASRIRDTYGYTF. The chain combines TRBV6-1 with TRBJ1-2, with D maybe TRBD1 (5 bases). Germline assignment: CDR1 MNHNS and CDR2 SASEGT. V was trimmed by 6 bases and J by 5 bases, leaving 13 bases between them. The length of the CDR3 is 13 residues.

This chain joins TRBV18 and TRBJ2-2; TRBD2 matches 10 bases. The CDR3 has 17 residues. The junction had 7 bases not matched to a gene; V was cut back by 2 bases and J by 4 bases. Germline CDR1 KGHSH, CDR2 LQKENI. CDR3 bases: TGTGCCAGCTCACCAGGGCTAGCGGGAGCCTCCACCGGGGAGCTGTTTTTT. Translating gives CASSPGLAGASTGELFF.